Shown below are 5 T cell receptor beta chains from a single sample sequenced in a study of T cells in Graves' hyperthyroidism and ophthalmopathy. RNA transcripts yielded amplified TCR beta CDR3 regions. The HTBI primer set drove a first-round RT-PCR of the TCR CDR3. TCRdb reprocessed the multiplex PCR reads with MiXCR, giving one entry per CDR3 protein. Of under 450,000 distinct CDR3 sequences in the sample, approximately 17% were seen once. Sample: blood. The receptors were gathered from a woman aged 25 to 45 with Graves' hyperthyroidism that later progressed to Graves' ophthalmopathy.

CDR3 sequence: CASSQVTGGTEAFF. DNA for the CDR3: TGCGCCAGCAGCCAGGTCACAGGGGGCACTGAAGCTTTCTTT. This chain joins TRBV4-1 and TRBJ1-1, with 8 bases that match TRBD1. There are 14 residues in the CDR3. With V trimmed by 3 bases and J by 4 bases, 4 bases remained unmatched. The germline gives CDR1 MGHRA, CDR2 YSYEKL.

This clonotype was recorded many times. The chain has TRBV7-8 and TRBJ2-5, with 13 bases aligning to TRBD2. This CDR3 has 15 amino acids. Trimming removed 4 bases from V and 2 bases from J; junction bases left unmatched: 1. Germline CDR1 reads SGHVS; CDR2 reads FQNEAQ. In nucleotides, the CDR3 is TGTGCCAGCAGCTGGGGACTAGCGGGACAAGAGACCCAGTACTTC. This sequence encodes CASSWGLAGQETQYF. The full variable domain, with the rest looked up from reference TRBV7-8 and TRBJ2-5, is GAGVSQSPRYKVAKRGQDVALRCDPISGHVSLFWYQQALGQGPEFLTYFQNEAQLDKSGLPSDRFFAERPEGSVSTLKIQRTQQEDSAVYLCASSWGLAGQETQYFGPGTRLLVL.

This clonotype has ten or more counts. J is TRBJ2-7 and V is TRBV25-1, with 7 bases that match TRBD2. This CDR3 is 15 amino acids long. From germline, CDR1 is MGHDK and CDR2 SYGVNS. V lost 4 bases to trimming and J lost 4 bases; unmatched junction nucleotides: 10. This CDR3 reads CASSGAGRLVYEQYF. As DNA, the CDR3 is TGTGCCAGCAGTGGGGCCGGGAGGTTAGTGTACGAGCAGTACTTC.

This clonotype has ten or more counts. This chain joins TRBV2 and TRBJ1-1; 9 nucleotides match TRBD1. This CDR3 contains 14 residues. Germline CDR1 is SNHLY and CDR2 is FYNNEI. V dropped 7 bases and J dropped 6; count of bases not matched to a gene: 9. The CDR3 reads CASTEQGAISEAFF. DNA for the CDR3: TGTGCCAGCACCGAACAGGGGGCGATCTCTGAAGCTTTCTTT.

Details on this clonotype: A read error is possible here, since a much larger clone lies one base away. The J gene is TRBJ2-3, the V gene TRBV2, with TRBD2 matching over 7 bases. The ends lost 6 bases at V and 1 base at J; junction bases unmatched: 13. There are 17 residues in the CDR3. Looked up from germline, CDR1 is SNHLY and CDR2 is FYNNEI. CDR3 sequence (DNA): TGTGCCAGCAGCGAAACTTGGGACTATAGCGGCACAGATACGCAGTATTTT. It translates to CASSETWDYSGTDTQYF.